A single sample is the source of the 8 T cell receptor beta chains below, sequenced in a study of T cell changes during pregnancy in multiple sclerosis. Profiling relied on immunoSEQ multiplex PCR, and the TCRdb table lists in-frame clones only, not all of them. This table holds about 69,000 clones, around nine tenths found once. Here the sequenced sample was CD4+ T cells from peripheral blood mononuclear cells, taken in the third trimester of pregnancy. Every receptor here comes from a female donor in good health, enrolled as a control in a pregnancy study.

The V gene is TRBV7-3, the J gene TRBJ1-6; D uncertain. The germline gives CDR1 SGHTA, CDR2 FQGTGA. The length of the CDR3 is 15 residues. Trimming removed 2 bases from V and 0 bases from J, with 5 bases in between. The CDR3 loop reads CASSLGSSYNSPLHF. In DNA, the CDR3 is TGTGCCAGCAGCTTAGGTAGCTCCTATAATTCACCCCTCCACTTT.

This clone was seen just once. This chain joins TRBV7-9 and TRBJ1-4; D unresolved. Trimming removed 1 base from V and 7 bases from J, with 7 bases in between. The CDR3 extends over 13 amino acids. Germline V gene lookup returns CDR1 SEHNR and CDR2 FQNEAQ (reference sequence). CDR3 DNA sequence: TGTGCCAGCAGCTTAGGCGGTCCTGAAAAACTGTTTTTT. This translates into CASSLGGPEKLFF.

The chain is built from TRBV4-3 and TRBJ2-2, with 8 bases identical to TRBD2. The V gene end was trimmed by 5 bases and the J gene end by 9 bases; junction bases not matched to a gene: 5. Germline V gives CDR1 LGHNA, CDR2 YSLEER. This CDR3 is built from 13 residues. The CDR3 spells CASSYSGGRELFF. CDR3 DNA: TGCGCCAGCAGCTACAGCGGGGGTCGGGAGCTGTTTTTT.

This clone was found once. V gene TRBV30 combines with J gene TRBJ2-7, with 10 bases matching TRBD1. CDR1 is GTSNPN, CDR2 SVGIG, per germline (reference sequence). The CDR3 sequence is 16 residues long. CDR3 amino acids: CAHTVGRDRGSYEQYF. The CDR3 DNA follows: TGTGCTCACACGGTTGGCCGGGACAGGGGATCCTACGAGCAGTACTTC.

This chain connects TRBV7-2 to TRBJ2-7; possible D gene TRBD1, 6 bases. The germline V gene has CDR1 SGHTA and CDR2 FQGNSA. Trimming left V 1 base short and J 9 bases short, with 16 bases between. This CDR3 comprises 14 residues. The CDR3: CASSLGGYRVGQYF. The CDR3 region has the DNA TGTGCCAGCAGCTTAGGCGGATACAGGGTAGGGCAGTACTTC.

The rearrangement links TRBV9 to TRBJ2-3; 9 bases are a match to TRBD2. CDR1 is SGDLS, CDR2 YYNGEE, per germline. The CDR3 consists of 15 residues. The ends lost 2 bases at V and 2 bases at J; junction bases unmatched: 3. The DNA for the CDR3 is TGTGCCAGCAGCGTGACTAGCGGAGACACAGATACGCAGTATTTT. Translated: CASSVTSGDTDTQYF.

For the CDR3, the DNA is TGCGCCAGCAGCTTTTCAGCGGATTACAATGAGCAGTTCTTC. Residues: CASSFSADYNEQFF. This chain joins TRBV5-1 and TRBJ2-1; tentative D call: TRBD2 (5 bases). Germline V lookup: CDR1 SGHRS, CDR2 YFSETQ. V was cut by 2 bases and J by 4 bases, with 10 bases left in between. CDR3 length: 14 amino acids.

Comment on this clone: The junction shows a germline mismatch at one end, possibly a read error. The chain uses TRBV9 and TRBJ2-2; unclear D gene. There are 16 residues in the CDR3. Germline CDR1 SGDLS, CDR2 YYNGEE. The CDR3 DNA is TGTGCCAGCGGCGTAGGGATGACATTGAACACCGGGGAGCTGTTTTTT. Amino acid sequence: CASGVGMTLNTGELFF.